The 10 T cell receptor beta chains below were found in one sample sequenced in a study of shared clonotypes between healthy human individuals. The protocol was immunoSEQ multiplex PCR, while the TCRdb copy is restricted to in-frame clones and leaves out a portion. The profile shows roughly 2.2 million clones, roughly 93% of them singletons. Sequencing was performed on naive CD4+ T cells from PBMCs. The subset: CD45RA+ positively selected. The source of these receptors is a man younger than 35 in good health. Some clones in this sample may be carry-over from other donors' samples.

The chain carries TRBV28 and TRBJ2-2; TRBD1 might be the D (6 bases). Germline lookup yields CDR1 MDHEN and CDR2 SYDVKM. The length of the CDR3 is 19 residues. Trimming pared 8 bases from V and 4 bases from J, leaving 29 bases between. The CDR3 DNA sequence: TGTGCCAGCTTTCCCTCCTTGGGCAGGGGACGATGGGGCACCGGGGAGCTGTTTTTT. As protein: CASFPSLGRGRWGTGELFF.

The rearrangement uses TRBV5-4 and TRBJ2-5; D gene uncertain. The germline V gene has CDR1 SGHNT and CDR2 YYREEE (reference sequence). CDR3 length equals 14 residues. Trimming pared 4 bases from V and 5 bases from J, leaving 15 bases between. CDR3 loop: CASSHVGSTETQYF. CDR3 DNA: TGTGCCAGCAGCCACGTCGGAAGTACGGAGACCCAGTACTTC.

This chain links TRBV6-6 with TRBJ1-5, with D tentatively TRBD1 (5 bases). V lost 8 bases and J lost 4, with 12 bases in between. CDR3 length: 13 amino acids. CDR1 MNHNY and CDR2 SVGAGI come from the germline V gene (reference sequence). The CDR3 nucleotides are TGTGCCAGCGCCCAGGACAAAAATCAGCCCCAGCATTTT. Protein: CASAQDKNQPQHF.

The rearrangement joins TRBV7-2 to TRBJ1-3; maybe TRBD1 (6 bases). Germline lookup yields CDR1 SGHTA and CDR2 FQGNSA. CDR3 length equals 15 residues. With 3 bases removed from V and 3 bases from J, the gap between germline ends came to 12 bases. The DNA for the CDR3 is TGTGCCAGCAGCTTCTACAGGGATAGTGGAAACACCATATATTTT. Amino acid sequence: CASSFYRDSGNTIYF.

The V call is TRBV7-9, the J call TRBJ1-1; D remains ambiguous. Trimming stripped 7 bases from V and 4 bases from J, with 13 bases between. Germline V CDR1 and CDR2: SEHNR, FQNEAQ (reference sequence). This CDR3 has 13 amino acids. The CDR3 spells CASTRDFGTEAFF. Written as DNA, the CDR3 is TGTGCCAGCACCCGAGACTTCGGCACTGAAGCTTTCTTT. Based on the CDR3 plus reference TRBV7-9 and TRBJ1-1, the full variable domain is DTGVSQNPRHKITKRGQNVTFRCDPISEHNRLYWYRQTLGQGPEFLTYFQNEAQLEKSRLLSDRFSAERPKGSFSTLEIQRTEQGDSAMYLCASTRDFGTEAFFGQGTRLTVV.

The CDR3 DNA reads as TGTGCCAGCAGCCTACAGGGTAGAGGGACAGATACGCAGTATTTT. It specifies CASSLQGRGTDTQYF. This rearrangement joins TRBV11-2 to TRBJ2-3; weak D call: TRBD1 (6 bases). Germline CDR1 reads SGHAT; CDR2 reads FQNNGV. The CDR3 spans 15 residues. V gave up 5 bases and J gave up 3 bases, with 15 bases separating them.

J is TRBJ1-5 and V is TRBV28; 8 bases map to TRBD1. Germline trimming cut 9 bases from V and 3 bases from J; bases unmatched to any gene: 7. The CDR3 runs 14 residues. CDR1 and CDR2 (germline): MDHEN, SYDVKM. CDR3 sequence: CASSGTGDNQPQHF. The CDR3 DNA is TGTGCCAGTTCCGGGACAGGCGACAATCAGCCCCAGCATTTT.

CDR3 DNA: TGTGCCAGTAGTAATCGCTCTCCCAGGGCCCAAGAGACCCAGTACTTC. Translated: CASSNRSPRAQETQYF. This chain uses TRBV19 with TRBJ2-5, with D maybe TRBD1 (5 bases). V lost 4 bases and J lost 1, with 16 bases in between. This CDR3 has 16 residues. Germline V gives CDR1 LNHDA, CDR2 SQIVND (reference sequence).

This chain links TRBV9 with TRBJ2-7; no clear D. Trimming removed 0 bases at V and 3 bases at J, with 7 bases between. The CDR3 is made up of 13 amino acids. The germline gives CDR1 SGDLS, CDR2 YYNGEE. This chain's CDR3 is CASSVGQSYEQYF. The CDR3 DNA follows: TGTGCCAGCAGCGTAGGACAAAGCTACGAGCAGTACTTC.

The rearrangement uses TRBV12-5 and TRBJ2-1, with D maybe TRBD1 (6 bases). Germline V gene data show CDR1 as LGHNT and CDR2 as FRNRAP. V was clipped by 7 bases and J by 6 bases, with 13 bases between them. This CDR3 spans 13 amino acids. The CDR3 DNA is TGTGCTAGTGCATCACAGGGTGTCAATGAGCAGTTCTTC. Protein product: CASASQGVNEQFF.